This T cell receptor (beta chain) was found in a study of CD8+ T cells in alopecia areata (dated by TCRdb to the late 2010s). Background on the whole study: The treated patients took part in an open-label pilot trial in which moderate-to-severe alopecia areata was treated with oral tofacitinib at 5 to 10 mg twice daily. Patients received tofacitinib for 6 to 18 months and were then followed off drug for 6 months to check for delayed response and recurrence. In treated patients, disease severity was measured using the SALT score, which gives the percentage of scalp surface area affected. To study T cell clonal expansion in alopecia areata, the researchers applied high-throughput TCRbeta sequencing to both the C3H/HeJ mouse model and human patients. On the human side, TCRbeta sequencing was run on scalp tissue and on sorted CD4+ and CD8+ peripheral blood T cells from healthy controls and from alopecia areata patients with either patchy or totalis/universalis disease. Biopsies were taken from tofacitinib-treated patients at baseline and at 4 and 24 weeks of treatment, and a later scalp biopsy was taken in several of the tofacitinib-treated patients. Clonality in the scalp was compared among normal scalp (n=4), patchy alopecia areata scalp (n=8), and alopecia totalis/universalis scalp (n=8). The RNA source kit depended on sample type: the PAXgene miRNA kit for fixed scalp, the miRNeasy kit for PBMCs, and the RNeasy kit for mouse skin. immunoSEQ multiplex PCR using 35 Vbeta forward primers and 13 Jbeta reverse primers was used to amplify TCRbeta CDR3 regions. The full study reports these points: Lesional scalp, especially in alopecia totalis/universalis, showed higher clonality and more expanded CD8+ clones than normal scalp, suggesting antigenic drive. Scalp clonality and the number of expanded CD8+ clones among the top 100 scalp clones were significantly decreased by tofacitinib. During tofacitinib treatment, many expanded lesional clones stuck around in both scalp and blood, and this persistence may partly explain why relapse happens after treatment is stopped. Shared TCR sequences between patients were less evident than in mice, which may be partly attributable to HLA diversity in the patient population. The treated cohort was small, with a single nonresponder, so links between baseline CD8+ expansion and response need larger studies. Unlike mouse skin, where gammadelta T cells dominate, normal human skin contains resident alphabeta T cells that get sequenced too, which complicates analysis of the scalp TCR repertoire.

Read against the paper, the sample's time point label means: 24 weeks on oral tofacitinib. The meaning of the sample's treatment or condition label: oral pan-JAK inhibitor, 5-10 mg twice daily. Peripheral blood and lesional scalp punch biopsies were obtained from patients with alopecia areata. PBMCs were isolated by density centrifugation and stained for CD3, CD4 and CD8, after which CD4+ and CD8+ T cells were sorted on a FACSAria. Library preparation employed the immunoSEQ multiplex PCR assay. To provide template for TCR sequencing, every sample had RNA extracted and reverse transcribed into cDNA. SuperScript III was used to make first-strand cDNA, primed with a 2:1 mix of oligo-dT and random hexamers. A synthetic immune receptor repertoire was used to measure amplification bias, and any remaining bias was corrected computationally. Under the source paper's analysis protocol: Raw reads were preprocessed to remove errors, and CDR3 was defined by IMGT conventions from the conserved cysteine to phenylalanine. To get clonality, Shannon entropy was normalized by log2 of the number of productive unique TCRs and the result was subtracted from 1. CD4 or CD8 identity of scalp clones was inferred by cross-referencing scalp TCRbeta sequences with sorted blood CD4 and CD8 repertoires. TCRdb's version of the immuneACCESS table is confined to in-frame rearrangements and falls short of the full clone set. An unresolved V gene accounts for under half of the shortfall where checked; the remainder is of unknown origin. From that table come the V and J calls and clone size; the DNA was used to work out D and trimming. The sample table shows over 150,000 clones, and less than 70% are seen once. In total, the top ten clones hold 11% of the sample.

Remarks on this clone: The target of this receptor is not known. Base qualities are not at hand, and no much larger clone is one base apart.

From the cysteine up to the phenylalanine, the CDR3 has a length of 16 residues. The sequence is cut down to CDR3 DNA, 48 bases in frame from base 1. Here V drops 0 bases and J drops 0 bases, and the junction holds 3 bases not matched to any gene. Via the germline V gene (reference sequence), CDR1 is MNHNY and CDR2 SVGAGI. The sequence came from a human donor with alopecia areata. The sequence links TRBV6-6 to TRBJ2-3, and TRBD2 matches 7 of the central bases. This specimen was CD8+ T cells sorted from blood, taken at week 24, from a patient treated with tofacitinib. The encoded CDR3 is CASSYSGRGSTDTQYF. The nucleotide sequence is TGTGCCAGCAGTTACTCGGGGCGGGGGAGCACAGATACGCAGTATTTT.